Following are 17 T cell receptor beta chains from one sample sequenced in a study of control samples from healthy donors and cancer patients. The protocol was immunoSEQ multiplex PCR, while the TCRdb copy is restricted to in-frame clones and leaves out a portion. The repertoire holds roughly 150,000 clones, with about nine tenths as singletons. The material sequenced was blood. The source is a man younger than 45 in good health.

This chain connects TRBV4-1 to TRBJ2-5; 7 positions match TRBD2. After removal of 2 bases from V and 0 bases from J, the junction contained 9 bases not matched to a gene. Germline V CDR1 and CDR2: MGHRA, YSYEKL. The CDR3 spans 17 residues. The CDR3 DNA is TGCGCCAGCAGCCAACCCCGCTGGGGGGGGGACCAAGAGACCCAGTACTTC. This encodes CASSQPRWGGDQETQYF.

The V gene is TRBV9, the J gene TRBJ2-7, with D unresolved. The V end lost 0 bases, the J end lost 3 bases, and 13 bases lay between the germline ends. The germline V gene encodes CDR1 SGDLS and CDR2 YYNGEE. There are 15 residues in the CDR3. The CDR3 region is CASSVDPSLIYEQYF. The CDR3 DNA is TGTGCCAGCAGCGTAGATCCCTCCCTCATCTACGAGCAGTACTTC.

This clone was counted only a few times. CDR3 amino acids: CASGRGRDYEQYF. The CDR3 DNA reads as TGCGCCAGCGGCCGGGGGCGGGATTACGAGCAGTACTTC. This sequence joins TRBV10-2 and TRBJ2-7, with D possibly being TRBD1 or TRBD2 (6 bases each). Trimming removed 8 bases at V and 4 bases at J, with 15 bases between. Germline V gene lookup returns CDR1 WSHSY and CDR2 SAAADI. The CDR3 has 13 residues.

V and J are TRBV30 and TRBJ1-5; D not certain. Germline-derived CDR1 and CDR2 are GTSNPN and SVGIG (reference sequence). Trimming left V 0 bases short and J 1 base short, with 13 bases between. The CDR3 contains 16 residues. CDR3 sequence: CAWSVQGRGSNQPQHF. Written as DNA, the CDR3 is TGTGCCTGGAGTGTACAAGGTCGCGGAAGCAATCAGCCCCAGCATTTT.

Here the CDR3 DNA reads TGTGCCAGCAGCCCCTATAGAGTGGAGACCCAGTACTTC. This codes for CASSPYRVETQYF. The chain links TRBV7-2 to TRBJ2-5; unclear D gene. V was shortened by 5 bases and J by 5 bases, with 12 bases between the two germline ends. The germline V gene encodes CDR1 SGHTA and CDR2 FQGNSA. The CDR3 consists of 13 residues.

The chain couples TRBV7-8 to TRBJ1-4, with D unresolved. Germline CDR1 is SGHVS and CDR2 is FQNEAQ. V lost 1 base to trimming and J lost 4 bases, with 13 bases between them. The CDR3 is made up of 16 amino acids. The CDR3 nucleotides are TGTGCCAGCAGCTTAGTATCCCCGGAGGTTAATGAAAAACTGTTTTTT. This gives the protein CASSLVSPEVNEKLFF.

The CDR3 region is CASSLSGDQPQHF. The CDR3 DNA reads as TGTGCCAGCAGCTTATCCGGAGATCAGCCCCAGCATTTT. This sequence joins TRBV7-9 and TRBJ1-5; D is uncertain. Germline V gene sequence: CDR1 SEHNR, CDR2 FQNEAQ (reference sequence). V lost 2 bases and J 5 bases, leaving 7 bases between the germline ends. CDR3 length: 13 amino acids.

This clone was detected only a few times. Other DNA sequences in this specimen translate into the identical CDR3. The chain employs TRBV14 and TRBJ2-7, with no clear D. V dropped 1 base and J dropped 3 bases, with 7 bases sitting between them. The CDR3 is 13 residues long. The germline V gene encodes CDR1 SGHDN and CDR2 FVKESK. The CDR3: CASSQGVGYEQYF. The DNA of the CDR3 is TGTGCCAGCAGCCAAGGGGTGGGCTACGAGCAGTACTTC. The full variable domain, its missing parts supplied by reference TRBV14 and TRBJ2-7, is EAGVTQFPSHSVIEKGQTVTLRCDPISGHDNLYWYRRVMGKEIKFLLHFVKESKQDESGMPNNRFLAERTGGTYSTLKVQPAELEDSGVYFCASSQGVGYEQYFGPGTRLTVT.

This chain joins TRBV5-1 and TRBJ2-5; D unclear. This CDR3 is built from 14 residues. The V end was cut by 4 bases, the J end by 7 bases, with 17 bases between. From germline, CDR1 is SGHRS and CDR2 YFSETQ. This CDR3 reads CASSIPTQAGTQYF. The CDR3, as DNA: TGCGCCAGCAGCATCCCCACTCAAGCCGGGACCCAGTACTTC. Full variable domain (remainder filled in from reference TRBV5-1 and TRBJ2-5): KAGVTQTPRYLIKTRGQQVTLSCSPISGHRSVSWYQQTPGQGLQFLFEYFSETQRNKGNFPGRFSGRQFSNSRSEMNVSTLELGDSALYLCASSIPTQAGTQYFGPGTRLLVL.

This clone was counted a single time. V usage is TRBV5-4 and J usage is TRBJ1-6; possibly TRBD1 for D (5 bases). V was pared by 0 bases and J by 5 bases, with 6 bases between. Germline V gene lookup returns CDR1 SGHNT and CDR2 YYREEE (reference sequence). The CDR3 contains 14 residues. CDR3 in amino acids: CASSLGQNNSPLHF. The CDR3, as DNA: TGTGCCAGCAGCTTGGGACAGAATAATTCACCCCTCCACTTT. Full variable domain (outside the CDR3, taken from reference TRBV5-4 and TRBJ1-6): ETGVTQSPTHLIKTRGQQVTLRCSSQSGHNTVSWYQQALGQGPQFIFQYYREEENGRGNFPPRFSGLQFPNYSSELNVNALELDDSALYLCASSLGQNNSPLHFGNGTRLTVT.

This clone was seen just once. V is TRBV3-1 (or the pseudogene TRBV3-2) and J is TRBJ2-5; 16 bases align to TRBD2. V shed 1 base and J 6 bases; nucleotides not matched to a gene: 11. The CDR3 runs to 19 residues. Germline V CDR1 and CDR2: LGHDT, YNNKEL (reference sequence). The CDR3 DNA sequence: TGTGCCAGCAGCCAAGCCGGGACTAGCGGGAGGGCCCGTGGAAAGACCCAGTACTTC. This gives the protein CASSQAGTSGRARGKTQYF.

V is TRBV13 and J is TRBJ2-5; 13 bases are shared with TRBD2. V trimming: 5 bases; J trimming: 4 bases; junction bases outside the gene matches: 10. Germline values: CDR1 PRHDT, CDR2 FYEKMQ (reference sequence). This CDR3 has 17 residues. CDR3 sequence: CASSPPWRTSGGETQYF. CDR3 DNA sequence: TGTGCCAGCAGCCCCCCCTGGAGGACTAGCGGGGGAGAGACCCAGTACTTC. Together with reference TRBV13 and TRBJ2-5, the CDR3 gives the full variable domain: AAGVIQSPRHLIKEKRETATLKCYPIPRHDTVYWYQQGPGQDPQFLISFYEKMQSDKGSIPDRFSAQQFSDYHSELNMSSLELGDSALYFCASSPPWRTSGGETQYFGPGTRLLVL.

V is TRBV5-1 and J is TRBJ2-7; tentatively, D is TRBD1 (5 bases). The germline CDR1 and CDR2 sequences are SGHRS and YFSETQ. With 0 bases removed from V and 1 base from J, the gap between germline ends came to 11 bases. This CDR3 has 15 residues. The CDR3 DNA follows: TGCGCCAGCAGCTTGGCCTGGGGCAGTTCCTACGAGCAGTACTTC. This codes for CASSLAWGSSYEQYF.

The V and J genes are TRBV6-1 and TRBJ1-5, with D tentatively TRBD1 (5 bases). This CDR3 is 15 amino acids long. Trimming pared 2 bases from V and 4 bases from J, leaving 12 bases between. CDR1 is MNHNS and CDR2 is SASEGT in the germline V gene. CDR3 amino acids: CASSERRQGNQPQHF. The CDR3, as DNA: TGTGCCAGCAGTGAACGACGGCAGGGAAATCAGCCCCAGCATTTT.

The V gene is TRBV4-3, the J gene TRBJ2-1; D tentatively fits TRBD1 or TRBD2 (6 bases each). Germline V gene lookup returns CDR1 LGHNA and CDR2 YSLEER. Trimming pared 0 bases from V and 4 bases from J, leaving 16 bases between. The CDR3 contains 17 residues. The CDR3 sequence: CASSQDHPGAGYNEQFF. The CDR3 DNA is TGCGCCAGCAGCCAAGATCACCCGGGGGCGGGATACAATGAGCAGTTCTTC.

This clone was counted once. The chain recombines TRBV5-5 with TRBJ2-7, with D perhaps TRBD1 (6 bases). Germline assignment: CDR1 SGHKS and CDR2 YYEKEE (reference sequence). V was cut by 5 bases and J by 0 bases, with 15 bases left in between. This CDR3 has 15 amino acids. The CDR3, as DNA: TGTGCCAGCAGTATTAGCCGGGACACCTCCTACGAGCAGTACTTC. Its protein product is CASSISRDTSYEQYF.

CDR3 sequence reads: CASSEARRISGNTIYF. DNA of the CDR3: TGTGCCAGCAGTGAAGCGCGACGGATCTCTGGAAACACCATATATTTT. The chain uses TRBV6-1 and TRBJ1-3, with D unclear. CDR1 is MNHNS, CDR2 SASEGT, per germline. V was trimmed by 0 bases and J by 0 bases, leaving 9 bases between them. The CDR3 extends over 16 amino acids.